This entry lists 10 T cell receptor beta chains sequenced from one sample in a study of T cell responses to AZD1222 COVID-19 vaccine. Profiled with immunoSEQ multiplex PCR; TCRdb holds only in-frame clones, not every one. The sample carries under 200,000 clones, 80% to 95% recorded once. The sequencing used peripheral blood, collected on day 0 of AZD1222 vaccination. These receptor sequences come from an adult in good health.

The rearrangement joins TRBV30 to TRBJ2-7; the D is unclear. CDR1 GTSNPN and CDR2 SVGIG come from the germline V gene (reference sequence). V was clipped by 5 bases and J by 0 bases, with 11 bases between them. This CDR3 is built from 13 residues. CDR3 nucleotides: TGTGCCTGGCGGGTTCCAAACTCCTACGAGCAGTACTTC. Translated, it gives CAWRVPNSYEQYF. Supplemented by reference TRBV30 and TRBJ2-7, the full variable domain reads SQTIHQWPATLVQPVGSPLSLECTVEGTSNPNLYWYRQAAGRGLQLLFYSVGIGQISSEVPQNLSASRPQDRQFILSSKKLLLSDSGFYLCAWRVPNSYEQYFGPGTRLTVT.

V and J are TRBV5-4 and TRBJ2-7, with 10 bases lining up with TRBD1. V dropped 4 bases and J dropped 9; count of bases not matched to a gene: 10. The CDR3 runs to 14 residues. The germline CDR1 and CDR2 sequences are SGHNT and YYREEE (reference sequence). The CDR3 spells CASSPRGTGALQYF. In nucleotides, the CDR3 is TGTGCCAGCAGCCCACGCGGGACAGGGGCGTTGCAGTACTTC. The variable domain in full, completed from reference TRBV5-4 and TRBJ2-7, reads ETGVTQSPTHLIKTRGQQVTLRCSSQSGHNTVSWYQQALGQGPQFIFQYYREEENGRGNFPPRFSGLQFPNYSSELNVNALELDDSALYLCASSPRGTGALQYFGPGTRLTVT.

This clone was seen just once. The gene calls are TRBV28 and TRBJ2-2; 7 bases agree with TRBD1. With 6 bases clipped from V and 5 bases from J, the junction kept 12 bases outside the gene matches. The CDR3 is made up of 16 amino acids. In germline, CDR1 is MDHEN, CDR2 SYDVKM. The CDR3 loop reads CASRSARQGRTGELFF. The CDR3 nucleotides read TGTGCCAGCAGGTCCGCCCGACAGGGTAGGACCGGGGAGCTGTTTTTT. The full variable domain, rest sourced from reference TRBV28 and TRBJ2-2, is DVKVTQSSRYLVKRTGEKVFLECVQDMDHENMFWYRQDPGLGLRLIYFSYDVKMKEKGDIPEGYSVSREKKERFSLILESASTNQTSMYLCASRSARQGRTGELFFGEGSRLTVL.

V usage is TRBV6-5 and J usage is TRBJ2-7; 7 nucleotides line up with TRBD1. In germline, CDR1 is MNHEY, CDR2 SVGAGI. The CDR3 extends over 16 amino acids. V trimming: 2 bases; J trimming: 0 bases; junction bases outside the gene matches: 7. CDR3: CASSYTGARSSYEQYF. Written as DNA, the CDR3 is TGTGCCAGCAGTTACACAGGGGCCCGAAGCTCCTACGAGCAGTACTTC.

This sequence joins TRBV19 and TRBJ1-3, with 9 bases aligning to TRBD1. The CDR3 consists of 15 residues. Unmatched junction bases numbered 11, after V lost 10 bases and J lost 4 bases. Germline V gives CDR1 LNHDA, CDR2 SQIVND (reference sequence). The CDR3, as DNA: TGTGCCACTAAAAAGACAGGGGGTTTCGGAAACACCATATATTTT. Translation gives CATKKTGGFGNTIYF.

This chain links TRBV3-1 (or the pseudogene TRBV3-2) with TRBJ2-3, with D uncertain. Germline V gene lookup returns CDR1 LGHDT and CDR2 YNNKEL (reference sequence). Deletions cut 0 bases from V and 2 bases from J, with 12 bases between. The CDR3 has 16 amino acids. The CDR3 DNA reads as TGTGCCAGCAGCCAAGATTTCTCCCTTTCCACAGATACGCAGTATTTT. This sequence encodes CASSQDFSLSTDTQYF.

The chain combines TRBV7-8 with TRBJ2-4, with D uncertain. The CDR3 spans 14 residues. Trimming shortened V by 4 bases and J by 4 bases, and 11 bases separated the two germline ends. Per germline, CDR1 SGHVS and CDR2 FQNEAQ. This CDR3 reads CASSSDHLKNIQYF. CDR3 coding DNA: TGTGCCAGCAGCTCGGACCACCTGAAAAACATTCAGTACTTC. Variable domain in full (rest from reference TRBV7-8 and TRBJ2-4): GAGVSQSPRYKVAKRGQDVALRCDPISGHVSLFWYQQALGQGPEFLTYFQNEAQLDKSGLPSDRFFAERPEGSVSTLKIQRTQQEDSAVYLCASSSDHLKNIQYFGAGTRLSVL.

The chain is built from TRBV4-1 and TRBJ1-1, with D unresolved. CDR1 is MGHRA, CDR2 YSYEKL, per germline. The V end was cut by 1 base, the J end by 5 bases, with 11 bases between. The CDR3 totals 14 residues. The chain's CDR3 is CASSQGTRATEAFF. The CDR3 DNA reads TGCGCCAGCAGCCAAGGGACGCGCGCGACTGAAGCTTTCTTT.

To note about this clone: The junction does not match germline at one end; this may be a read error. This rearrangement joins TRBV13 to TRBJ1-1; no definite D call. The CDR3 spans 12 residues. Germline CDR1 PRHDT, CDR2 FYEKMQ (reference sequence). CDR3 region: CASSLDYTEAFF. DNA of the CDR3: TGTGCCAGCAGTTTAGATTACACTGAAGCTTTCTTT.

The chain carries TRBV7-9 and TRBJ1-5, with D uncertain. Germline V gives CDR1 SEHNR, CDR2 FQNEAQ (reference sequence). CDR3 length: 13 amino acids. Deletions cut 0 bases from V and 7 bases from J, with 7 bases between. In DNA, the CDR3 is TGTGCCAGCAGCTTAGCGGCAGAGCAGCCCCAGCATTTT. Amino acids: CASSLAAEQPQHF.